Presented here are 30 T cell receptor beta chains from one specimen sequenced in a study of Ad26.COV2.S vaccination and SARS-CoV-2 variants. Documented treatment: some 19 received Ad26.COV2.S at low or high dose, single or two shots; about 5 received placebo; per-sample allocation not given. Samples analyzed were those drawn on day 63 after the first vaccine or placebo injection. Profiling relied on immunoSEQ multiplex PCR, and the TCRdb table lists in-frame clones only, not all of them. Of approximately 250,000 clones in the sample, roughly 85% were seen once. The sample was peripheral blood, taken in a trial of Ad26.COV2.S vaccine versus placebo. Source of these receptors: a person between 18 and 59 years old who received the Ad26.COV2.S COVID-19 vaccine or a placebo.

This clone was found a few times. The chain combines TRBV25-1 with TRBJ2-5; D gene unclear. The germline V and J ends were trimmed by 2 bases and 4 bases, with 17 bases remaining between them. CDR1 MGHDK and CDR2 SYGVNS come from the germline V gene. This CDR3 comprises 16 residues. The chain's CDR3 is CASSEDGILARETQYF. Written as DNA, the CDR3 is TGTGCCAGCAGTGAAGATGGGATCTTGGCAAGAGAGACCCAGTACTTC.

This chain uses TRBV5-4 with TRBJ2-5; D is possibly TRBD2 (5 bases). This CDR3 has 15 amino acids. Per germline, CDR1 SGHNT and CDR2 YYREEE (reference sequence). V lost 3 bases and J 5 bases, leaving 17 bases between the germline ends. The CDR3, as DNA: TGTGCCAGCAGCTCTGGTGGTAGCAGGAGGGAGACCCAGTACTTC. Its translation: CASSSGGSRRETQYF.

The V and J genes are TRBV5-5 and TRBJ2-1; 12 bases map to TRBD2. CDR3 size: 18 residues. Germline V gene data show CDR1 as SGHKS and CDR2 as YYEKEE (reference sequence). Trimming took 0 bases from V and 2 from J; bases not matched to a gene: 6. CDR3 sequence reads: CASSLVGLAGSTYNEQFF. DNA of the CDR3: TGTGCCAGCAGCTTGGTGGGACTAGCGGGTTCGACCTACAATGAGCAGTTCTTC.

The chain joins TRBV6-5 to TRBJ2-2; 9 bases fit TRBD2. The CDR3 length is 16 residues. The ends lost 2 bases at V and 7 bases at J; junction bases unmatched: 8. Germline V lookup: CDR1 MNHEY, CDR2 SVGAGI. CDR3 DNA sequence: TGTGCCAGCAGTTACCCTCTTCCTAGCGGGATCGGGGAGCTGTTTTTT. Amino acid sequence: CASSYPLPSGIGELFF.

The V call is TRBV6-2 or TRBV6-3, the J call TRBJ2-3; 7 bases are shared with TRBD1. CDR3 length: 17 amino acids. Unmatched junction bases numbered 9, after V lost 0 bases and J lost 3 bases. CDR1 and CDR2 from the germline V gene are MNHEY and SVGEGT. CDR3 bases: TGTGCCAGCAGTTACTCCCGTCGACAGGGAGTTACAGATACGCAGTATTTT. This translates into CASSYSRRQGVTDTQYF.

The chain links TRBV6-2 or TRBV6-3 to TRBJ2-7; 7 bases line up with TRBD1. Trimming took 6 bases from V and 3 from J; bases not matched to a gene: 11. The CDR3 loop spans 15 amino acids. CDR1 and CDR2 from the germline V gene are MNHEY and SVGEGT. The CDR3 reads CASSQQGSRSYEQYV. CDR3 sequence (DNA): TGTGCCAGCAGCCAACAGGGGTCTCGGAGCTACGAGCAGTACGTC.

This clone was picked up one time. V and J are TRBV20-1 and TRBJ1-5; the D is unclear. The CDR3 is 11 amino acids. Germline V gene sequence: CDR1 DFQATT, CDR2 SNEGSKA (reference sequence). Trimming shortened V by 3 bases and J by 7 bases, and 7 bases separated the two germline ends. As DNA, the CDR3 is TGCAGTGCTAGTGGAGGACAGCCCCAGCATTTT. As protein: CSASGGQPQHF.

This chain links TRBV10-3 with TRBJ2-7; D remains ambiguous. Germline CDR1 is ENHRY and CDR2 is SYGVKD. This CDR3 spans 15 amino acids. V dropped 4 bases and J dropped 3 bases, with 16 bases sitting between them. CDR3 sequence: CAISVRDKNLYEQYV. The CDR3 DNA follows: TGTGCCATCAGTGTCAGAGACAAGAACCTCTACGAGCAGTACGTC.

The J gene is TRBJ1-1, the V gene TRBV19; D unclear. The CDR3 covers 15 residues. V lost 3 bases to trimming and J lost 1 base, with 12 bases between them. The germline V gene has CDR1 LNHDA and CDR2 SQIVND (reference sequence). CDR3 in amino acids: CASSMLRQTNTEAFF. The CDR3 region has the DNA TGTGCCAGTAGTATGTTGAGACAAACGAACACTGAAGCTTTCTTT.

The chain uses TRBV3-1 (or the pseudogene TRBV3-2) and TRBJ2-5; D is perhaps TRBD1 (6 bases). Germline V gene sequence: CDR1 LGHDT, CDR2 YNNKEL (reference sequence). The CDR3 spans 17 residues. The V and J ends lost 0 bases and 3 bases respectively, with 17 bases between them. This CDR3 reads CASSQDERGSIEETQYF. The CDR3 region has the DNA TGTGCCAGCAGCCAAGATGAAAGGGGGTCGATCGAAGAGACCCAGTACTTC.

This chain joins TRBV20-1 and TRBJ2-3, with TRBD2 matching 10 bases. This CDR3 is built from 14 residues. Trimming took 4 bases from V and 6 from J; bases not matched to a gene: 7. Looked up from germline, CDR1 is DFQATT and CDR2 is SNEGSKA (reference sequence). CDR3 sequence: CSANEREGRDTQYF. Written as DNA, the CDR3 is TGCAGTGCTAATGAGCGGGAGGGCCGTGATACGCAGTATTTT.

CDR3 sequence reads: CASSEVQSNQPQHF. In nucleotides, the CDR3 is TGTGCCAGCAGTGAAGTACAGAGCAATCAGCCCCAGCATTTT. The chain uses TRBV2 and TRBJ1-5; no clear D. The germline V and J ends were trimmed by 1 base and 1 base, with 5 bases remaining between them. The CDR3 spans 14 residues. Germline values: CDR1 SNHLY, CDR2 FYNNEI.

In this sample, this clone turned up a few times. The chain carries TRBV19 and TRBJ1-2; a possible D gene is TRBD1 (6 bases). Germline values: CDR1 LNHDA, CDR2 SQIVND (reference sequence). V gave up 6 bases and J gave up 6 bases, with 11 bases separating them. The CDR3 covers 12 residues. This CDR3 is CASSRHRDGYTF. In DNA, the CDR3 is TGTGCCAGTAGCCGGCACAGGGATGGCTACACCTTC.

J is TRBJ1-6 and V is TRBV3-1 (or the pseudogene TRBV3-2), with D perhaps matching TRBD1 (6 bases). Looked up from germline, CDR1 is LGHDT and CDR2 is YNNKEL (reference sequence). CDR3 length equals 17 residues. The ends were cut back, 4 bases at V and 2 bases at J, with 15 bases in the middle. The CDR3 here is CASSPRGGRPYNSPLHF. The CDR3 DNA follows: TGTGCCAGCAGCCCGAGGGGGGGGCGGCCCTATAATTCACCCCTCCACTTT.

The CDR3 DNA sequence: TGTGCCTGGAAAGCGAATGGAGAGACCCAGTACTTC. The encoded protein is CAWKANGETQYF. The rearrangement links TRBV30 to TRBJ2-5; no clear D. With 4 bases removed from V and 4 bases from J, the gap between germline ends came to 10 bases. In germline, CDR1 is GTSNPN, CDR2 SVGIG (reference sequence). This CDR3 region has 12 residues.

The CDR3 region has the DNA TGTGCCAGCAGTCTCCCGGGACAGGGGGACACCGGGGAGCTGTTTTTT. Translating it yields CASSLPGQGDTGELFF. The chain carries TRBV5-6 and TRBJ2-2; 11 nucleotides agree with TRBD1. With V trimmed by 5 bases and J by 3 bases, 6 bases remained unmatched. Germline V gene sequence: CDR1 SGHDT, CDR2 YYEEEE. This CDR3 has 16 residues.

The chain couples TRBV7-9 to TRBJ1-4; D is possibly TRBD1 (5 bases). CDR1 and CDR2 (germline): SEHNR, FQNEAQ (reference sequence). The CDR3 spans 14 residues. V was shortened by 5 bases and J by 6 bases, with 13 bases between the two germline ends. The CDR3 spells CASSPSGGDEKLFF. In DNA form, the CDR3 reads TGTGCCAGCAGCCCCTCGGGGGGGGATGAAAAACTGTTTTTT.

This sequence joins TRBV6-2 or TRBV6-3 and TRBJ2-3; D tentatively fits TRBD1 or TRBD2 (5 bases each). CDR1 and CDR2 (germline): MNHEY, SVGEGT. Trimming shortened V by 2 bases and J by 1 base, and 10 bases separated the two germline ends. The CDR3 is made up of 15 amino acids. The CDR3 nucleotides are TGTGCCAGCAGTTACCGGGGCTTCGGCACAGATACGCAGTATTTT. Translation gives CASSYRGFGTDTQYF.

The CDR3 reads CASSLPGPWEKLFF. DNA for the CDR3: TGTGCCAGCAGCTTACCGGGACCATGGGAAAAACTGTTTTTT. This rearrangement joins TRBV7-9 to TRBJ1-4, with D perhaps matching TRBD1 (5 bases). Germline CDR1 and CDR2: SEHNR and FQNEAQ (reference sequence). The CDR3 contains 14 residues. V shed 2 bases and J shed 8 bases, with 12 bases lying between them. The whole variable domain, filled in from reference TRBV7-9 and TRBJ1-4, reads DTGVSQNPRHKITKRGQNVTFRCDPISEHNRLYWYRQTLGQGPEFLTYFQNEAQLEKSRLLSDRFSAERPKGSFSTLEIQRTEQGDSAMYLCASSLPGPWEKLFFGSGTQLSVL.

This clone appeared once. This rearrangement joins TRBV2 to TRBJ2-3; TRBD2 agrees at 11 bases. J lost 4 bases, V lost 6 bases, and 3 bases had no gene match. The CDR3 is 14 residues long. CDR1 is SNHLY, CDR2 FYNNEI, per germline. The CDR3 spells CASRGTSGADTQYF. CDR3 in DNA: TGTGCCAGCAGGGGGACTAGCGGCGCAGATACGCAGTATTTT.

The chain recombines TRBV24-1 with TRBJ2-7, with TRBD2 matching 14 bases. Germline assignment: CDR1 KGHDR and CDR2 SFDVKD. J lost 4 bases, V lost 7 bases, and 23 bases had no gene match. CDR3 length: 21 amino acids. CDR3 amino acids: CATSPSGTSGSMDINHYEQYV. The CDR3 DNA is TGTGCCACCAGCCCTTCCGGGACTAGCGGGAGTATGGATATAAACCATTACGAGCAGTACGTC.

The chain carries TRBV18 and TRBJ2-3, with 13 bases identical to TRBD2. Germline V gives CDR1 KGHSH, CDR2 LQKENI. Trimming at V came to 2 bases and at J to 3 bases, leaving 8 bases not matched to a gene. There are 18 residues in the CDR3. CDR3 in amino acids: CASSPGLAGVVGTDTQYF. The CDR3 DNA is TGTGCCAGCTCACCAGGACTAGCGGGAGTAGTGGGAACAGATACGCAGTATTTT.

In DNA form, the CDR3 reads TGTGCTAGCAATGGCTACACCTTC. Translated, it gives CASNGYTF. J is TRBJ1-2 and V is TRBV21-1. TRBV21-1 counts as a pseudogene. This CDR3 has 8 residues.

The chain has TRBV7-8 and TRBJ2-3, with TRBD2 matching over 8 bases. V lost 4 bases, J lost 1 base, and 4 bases stayed unmatched. Germline lookup yields CDR1 SGHVS and CDR2 FQNEAQ. This CDR3 has 15 residues. The CDR3 DNA is TGTGCCAGCAGCTCGGAACTAGCGGGCACAGATACGCAGTATTTT. It translates to CASSSELAGTDTQYF.

V is TRBV2 and J is TRBJ2-2; the D is unclear. Per germline, CDR1 SNHLY and CDR2 FYNNEI. The V end was cut by 6 bases, the J end by 0 bases, with 11 bases between. This CDR3 comprises 15 residues. The DNA of the CDR3 is TGTGCCAGCAGGGGTCACGTTACGAACACCGGGGAGCTGTTTTTT. Translating gives CASRGHVTNTGELFF.

The CDR3 reads CASSLAGYTEAFF. The CDR3 DNA reads TGTGCCAGCAGCTTGGCTGGGTACACTGAAGCTTTCTTT. J is TRBJ1-1 and V is TRBV5-4, with D unclear. CDR1 and CDR2 (germline): SGHNT, YYREEE (reference sequence). The V gene lost 0 bases and the J gene lost 3 bases, with 6 bases spanning the gap. The CDR3 loop spans 13 amino acids.

The chain carries TRBV7-8 and TRBJ2-7, with no clear D. In germline, CDR1 is SGHVS, CDR2 FQNEAQ. Trimming cost V 3 bases and J 3 bases, with 12 bases left between them. The CDR3 loop spans 14 amino acids. The CDR3 DNA follows: TGTGCCAGCAGCTTGGTTGATCAAGACTACGAGCAGTACGTC. This translates into CASSLVDQDYEQYV.

V gene TRBV25-1 combines with J gene TRBJ2-5, with D tentatively TRBD2 (6 bases). V was shortened by 1 base and J by 1 base, with 10 bases between the two germline ends. Looked up from germline, CDR1 is MGHDK and CDR2 is SYGVNS. This CDR3 spans 15 amino acids. The CDR3 DNA reads TGTGCCAGCAGTGAATGGCGGGGACTCCAAGAGACCCAGTACTTC. It specifies CASSEWRGLQETQYF.

The chain links TRBV4-3 to TRBJ1-4, with 7 positions matching TRBD1. Germline CDR1 LGHNA, CDR2 YSLEER. The CDR3 has 16 residues. Trimming took 3 bases from V and 4 from J; bases not matched to a gene: 8. CDR3 protein: CASSQDRDRLNEKLFF. The CDR3 region has the DNA TGCGCCAGCAGCCAGGACCGGGACAGACTTAATGAAAAACTGTTTTTT.

The CDR3 coding sequence is TGTGCCAGCAGTTCAGGGGGCGAAGGGTACGAGCAGTACTTC. Protein: CASSSGGEGYEQYF. The chain has TRBV6-5 and TRBJ2-7, with 8 nucleotides matching TRBD1. Germline V gene data show CDR1 as MNHEY and CDR2 as SVGAGI. The ends lost 4 bases at V and 4 bases at J; junction bases unmatched: 6. CDR3 size: 14 residues.